One and the same sample provided the 27 T cell receptor beta chains below, sequenced in a study of blood T cell repertoires in COVID-19. Clones were sequenced by immunoSEQ multiplex PCR, and TCRdb holds only the in-frame ones, with some missing. Of about 380,000 clones listed, nearly 90% were seen once; the top ten hold about 6.8%. The specimen sequenced was peripheral blood. The receptors were sampled from a man younger than 35 with active or convalescent COVID-19.

The chain combines TRBV6-6 with TRBJ1-2; 7 bases map to TRBD1. The CDR3 contains 13 residues. Per germline, CDR1 MNHNY and CDR2 SVGAGI (reference sequence). V lost 4 bases, J lost 6 bases, and 5 bases stayed unmatched. In DNA, the CDR3 is TGTGCCAGCAGTTGGGACAGCTATGATGGCTACACCTTC. Its protein is CASSWDSYDGYTF.

This rearrangement joins TRBV5-6 to TRBJ1-2; TRBD1 matches at 10 bases. Germline V gene lookup returns CDR1 SGHDT and CDR2 YYEEEE. This CDR3 comprises 15 residues. V gave up 7 bases and J gave up 1 base; unmatched junction bases: 7. The CDR3 is CASSIGDRGNYGYTF. CDR3 nucleotides: TGTGCCAGCTCCATCGGGGACAGGGGTAACTATGGCTACACCTTC.

The chain has TRBV11-3 and TRBJ2-5; 9 bases are shared with TRBD2. J was trimmed by 1 base and V by 1 base; bases with no gene match: 4. Germline CDR1 and CDR2: SGHNT and YENEEA. The CDR3 is 16 residues long. CDR3 sequence (DNA): TGTGCCAGCAGCTTAGGAGCGGGAGGCCCCCAAGAGACCCAGTACTTC. It encodes CASSLGAGGPQETQYF.

The rearrangement uses TRBV28 and TRBJ1-5, with 7 bases identical to TRBD1. The CDR3 has 17 residues. The J segment lost 0 bases and the V segment lost 6 bases, leaving 11 bases of the junction unmatched. CDR1 and CDR2 from the germline V gene are MDHEN and SYDVKM. Here the CDR3 DNA reads TGTGCCAGCAGGAGAAACAGGGGATCCGGTAGCAATCAGCCCCAGCATTTT. Amino acids: CASRRNRGSGSNQPQHF.

This sequence joins TRBV19 and TRBJ2-5, with D possibly TRBD2 on 7 matching bases. Trimming cost V 2 bases and J 2 bases, with 12 bases left between them. Per germline, CDR1 LNHDA and CDR2 SQIVND (reference sequence). The CDR3 extends over 15 amino acids. The CDR3 nucleotides read TGTGCCAGTAGTATACGGGGGGCCCGGCAAGAGACCCAGTACTTC. This encodes CASSIRGARQETQYF.

The genes are TRBV5-1 and TRBJ2-5; D is perhaps TRBD1 (5 bases). CDR3 size: 15 residues. Deletions cut 0 bases from V and 2 bases from J, with 11 bases between. From germline, CDR1 is SGHRS and CDR2 YFSETQ. The CDR3 DNA sequence: TGCGCCAGCAGCTTGGTCCAGGGTAAACAAGAGACCCAGTACTTC. Its translation is CASSLVQGKQETQYF. The whole variable domain, filled in from reference TRBV5-1 and TRBJ2-5, reads KAGVTQTPRYLIKTRGQQVTLSCSPISGHRSVSWYQQTPGQGLQFLFEYFSETQRNKGNFPGRFSGRQFSNSRSEMNVSTLELGDSALYLCASSLVQGKQETQYFGPGTRLLVL.

The V gene is TRBV7-3, the J gene TRBJ2-3; 9 bases match TRBD1. V lost 5 bases to trimming and J lost 6 bases; unmatched junction nucleotides: 6. The CDR3 runs 14 residues. Germline lookup yields CDR1 SGHTA and CDR2 FQGTGA. The CDR3 here is CASSPRTGADTQYF. In DNA, the CDR3 is TGTGCCAGCAGCCCTCGGACAGGGGCCGATACGCAGTATTTT.

The chain joins TRBV19 to TRBJ2-1; 12 positions match TRBD2. There are 16 residues in the CDR3. Germline V lookup: CDR1 LNHDA, CDR2 SQIVND (reference sequence). V shed 8 bases and J 11 bases; nucleotides not matched to a gene: 16. The CDR3 DNA reads as TGTGCCAGTTCCCCTAGCGGGAGGGCCCTCTTCTTCCAGCAGTTCTTC. Translated, it gives CASSPSGRALFFQQFF.

This clone was picked up many times. The rearrangement uses TRBV24-1 and TRBJ2-7; 7 bases match TRBD1. The V gene end was trimmed by 7 bases and the J gene end by 1 base; junction bases not matched to a gene: 12. The CDR3 totals 16 residues. Germline V gene data show CDR1 as KGHDR and CDR2 as SFDVKD. The DNA for the CDR3 is TGTGCCACCAGGACGACAGGGCTCACCCGGTCCTACGAGCAGTACTTC. Protein: CATRTTGLTRSYEQYF.

This clone came up once. The chain combines TRBV7-2 with TRBJ2-7; the match to TRBD2 covers 11 bases. CDR3 size: 16 residues. Germline V gene sequence: CDR1 SGHTA, CDR2 FQGNSA. Germline trimming cut 1 base from V and 3 bases from J; bases unmatched to any gene: 5. The CDR3 reads CASSLDASGRIYEQYF. CDR3 nucleotide sequence: TGTGCCAGCAGCTTAGATGCTAGCGGGAGGATCTACGAGCAGTACTTC.

V gene TRBV28 combines with J gene TRBJ1-4; D not certain. The V gene lost 1 base and the J gene lost 8 bases, with 14 bases spanning the gap. The CDR3 totals 15 residues. CDR1 is MDHEN and CDR2 is SYDVKM in the germline V gene. CDR3 region: CASSLSNSSPEKLFF. CDR3 DNA sequence: TGTGCCAGCAGTTTATCAAACTCAAGTCCGGAAAAACTGTTTTTT.

This chain joins TRBV3-1 (or the pseudogene TRBV3-2) and TRBJ2-3, with 7 bases identical to TRBD2. The germline V gene encodes CDR1 LGHDT and CDR2 YNNKEL (reference sequence). Losses at the gene ends were 6 bases for V and 6 bases for J; bases not matched to a gene: 21. This CDR3 is 18 amino acids long. As DNA, the CDR3 is TGTGCCAGCAGACCGGAGATTTTGGGGGGGACCACATTGGATACGCAGTATTTT. It encodes CASRPEILGGTTLDTQYF.

The chain joins TRBV7-3 to TRBJ2-3; 8 bases are a match to TRBD1. Germline-derived CDR1 and CDR2 are SGHTA and FQGTGA. J lost 5 bases, V lost 2 bases, and 6 bases had no gene match. The CDR3 runs to 15 residues. CDR3 DNA: TGTGCCAGCAGCTTACGAGGACAGGGAGGAGATACGCAGTATTTT. Residues: CASSLRGQGGDTQYF.

The chain uses TRBV7-9 and TRBJ2-1; unclear D gene. Germline V lookup: CDR1 SEHNR, CDR2 FQNEAQ (reference sequence). This CDR3 has 15 amino acids. Trimming left V 3 bases short and J 0 bases short, with 9 bases between. This chain's CDR3 is CASSLFPTSYNEQFF. DNA of the CDR3: TGTGCCAGCAGCTTGTTCCCTACCTCCTACAATGAGCAGTTCTTC.

The chain uses TRBV28 and TRBJ2-3, with a possible D match to TRBD2 (6 bases). The CDR3 is made up of 16 amino acids. The germline V gene has CDR1 MDHEN and CDR2 SYDVKM. V lost 2 bases, J lost 3 bases, and 15 bases lay in between. The CDR3 DNA sequence: TGTGCCAGCAGTTTACTCTCTAGCGAGGAAACAGATACGCAGTATTTT. This encodes CASSLLSSEETDTQYF. The whole variable domain, filled in from reference TRBV28 and TRBJ2-3, reads DVKVTQSSRYLVKRTGEKVFLECVQDMDHENMFWYRQDPGLGLRLIYFSYDVKMKEKGDIPEGYSVSREKKERFSLILESASTNQTSMYLCASSLLSSEETDTQYFGPGTRLTVL.

The chain has TRBV4-1 and TRBJ1-2; D is ambiguous. Trimming removed 4 bases at V and 0 bases at J, with 12 bases between. The CDR3 totals 15 residues. Germline V gives CDR1 MGHRA, CDR2 YSYEKL. CDR3 in DNA: TGCGCCAGCAGCCCAACGGCGGAGGCTAACTATGGCTACACCTTC. Amino acid sequence: CASSPTAEANYGYTF.

The V call is TRBV6-5, the J call TRBJ1-6; D ambiguous. CDR3 length equals 13 residues. The germline V gene encodes CDR1 MNHEY and CDR2 SVGAGI. V was trimmed by 8 bases and J by 4 bases, leaving 9 bases between them. The CDR3: CASCREYNSPLHF. The CDR3, as DNA: TGTGCCAGCTGCCGGGAGTATAATTCACCCCTCCACTTT.

CDR3 amino acids: CASSQEPGRGEQFF. Written as DNA, the CDR3 is TGTGCCAGCAGCCAAGAACCCGGGAGGGGTGAGCAGTTCTTC. The rearrangement links TRBV4-2 to TRBJ2-1; 8 bases map to TRBD2. Germline V gene lookup returns CDR1 LGHNA and CDR2 YNFKEQ. The CDR3 runs to 14 residues. Unmatched junction bases numbered 4, after V lost 0 bases and J lost 9 bases.

The rearrangement joins TRBV3-1 (or the pseudogene TRBV3-2) to TRBJ1-1; weak D call: TRBD1 (5 bases). Trimming shortened V by 2 bases and J by 4 bases, and 14 bases separated the two germline ends. Germline CDR1 reads LGHDT; CDR2 reads YNNKEL (reference sequence). This CDR3 spans 15 amino acids. The CDR3, as DNA: TGTGCCAGCAGCCAACGACAGTCGGCTGGCACTGAAGCTTTCTTT. Translated, it gives CASSQRQSAGTEAFF.

The rearrangement links TRBV6-4 to TRBJ2-1; 7 nucleotides match TRBD2. CDR1 MRHNA and CDR2 SNTAGT come from the germline V gene. With 4 bases clipped from V and 5 bases from J, the junction kept 2 bases outside the gene matches. The CDR3 loop spans 13 amino acids. CDR3 loop: CASSAGLDNEQFF. For the CDR3, the DNA is TGTGCCAGCAGTGCCGGACTAGACAATGAGCAGTTCTTC.

This sequence joins TRBV5-8 and TRBJ2-1; perhaps TRBD1 as D (6 bases). The CDR3 contains 13 residues. V was clipped by 5 bases and J by 5 bases, with 11 bases between them. The germline V gene encodes CDR1 SGHTS and CDR2 YDEGEE. This CDR3 reads CASRSRGHNEQFF. CDR3 nucleotide sequence: TGTGCCAGCAGGTCCAGGGGCCACAATGAGCAGTTCTTC.

Remarks on this clone: Other DNA sequences in this specimen translate into the identical CDR3. The rearrangement links TRBV6-5 to TRBJ2-7; D is undetermined. Germline CDR1 is MNHEY and CDR2 is SVGAGI. CDR3 length: 13 amino acids. V shed 0 bases and J shed 2 bases, with 5 bases lying between them. CDR3 DNA sequence: TGTGCCAGCAGTTACTCTACGGCCTACGAGCAGTACTTC. It encodes CASSYSTAYEQYF.

V and J are TRBV4-2 and TRBJ2-5; the D gene is possibly TRBD2 (6 bases). Trimming took 0 bases from V and 5 from J, leaving 19 bases between them. The V gene's germline CDR1 is LGHNA and CDR2 YNFKEQ. CDR3 length equals 17 residues. The CDR3 is CASSQEIAAISAETQYF. CDR3 nucleotide sequence: TGTGCCAGCAGCCAAGAAATAGCGGCGATCAGCGCGGAGACCCAGTACTTC.

The chain combines TRBV7-2 with TRBJ2-1, with a possible D match to TRBD2 (6 bases). CDR1 and CDR2 (germline): SGHTA, FQGNSA. Trimming removed 8 bases from V and 2 bases from J, with 16 bases in between. This CDR3 comprises 15 residues. Here the CDR3 reads CASSLLAATYNEQFF. The CDR3, as DNA: TGTGCCAGCTCCTTACTAGCTGCTACCTACAATGAGCAGTTCTTC.

This CDR3 is CASSYSDRGRGQPQHF. CDR3 nucleotides: TGTGCCAGCAGTTACTCGGACAGGGGTCGAGGTCAGCCCCAGCATTTT. The V call is TRBV6-2 or TRBV6-3, the J call TRBJ1-5, with 9 nucleotides matching TRBD1. V trimming: 0 bases; J trimming: 6 bases; junction bases outside the gene matches: 6. Germline CDR1 MNHEY, CDR2 SVGEGT. The CDR3 length is 16 residues.

This clone was seen a single time. The chain carries TRBV27 and TRBJ1-2; 7 bases are a match to TRBD1. CDR3 length equals 14 residues. V trimming: 10 bases; J trimming: 4 bases; junction bases outside the gene matches: 12. Germline assignment: CDR1 MNHEY and CDR2 SMNVEV (reference sequence). The CDR3 bases are TGTGCCACCCGAAGAGGGACAGATCCCTATGGCTACACCTTC. It translates to CATRRGTDPYGYTF.

This rearrangement joins TRBV9 to TRBJ2-1, with 8 bases identical to TRBD1. V lost 3 bases, J lost 0 bases, and 5 bases stayed unmatched. CDR3 length: 16 residues. Germline values: CDR1 SGDLS, CDR2 YYNGEE. The CDR3 DNA reads TGTGCCAGCAGCGCTTGGGACAGGAGCTCCTACAATGAGCAGTTCTTC. Amino acids: CASSAWDRSSYNEQFF.